This T cell receptor (beta chain) appears in the sequencing data of a study of blood T cell repertoires in COVID-19 (dated by TCRdb to about 2020). A note on the overall study: The collaborator samples originated in the United States, Italy and Spain and spanned the acute and convalescent phases of COVID-19. The repertoires were made available in a free public database intended to serve as a resource for research on the immune response to SARS-CoV-2. Samples were obtained from the ongoing ImmuneRACE study (first 160 participants) and from some 1,200 subjects provided by 6 global collaborators. Deeply sampled blood TCRbeta repertoires from subjects exposed to, actively infected with, or recovered from COVID-19 were included in the dataset. A de-identified subject ID, COVID-19 status, age in years and sex were almost always included in the sample metadata. Where available, HLA class I and class II types were obtained from metadata supplied by the sample provider rather than from assay-based typing. The material from the prospective study consisted of cDNA or gDNA derived from T cells, B-cell-depleted T cells, or PBMCs. What the authors observed across the whole study: The amount of clinical and demographic metadata varied by source and participant and was provided uncurated.

The collaborating institutions used their own protocols to collect whole blood in K2EDTA tubes. For TCRbeta analysis, collaborators shipped samples in one of three forms: frozen whole blood, isolated PBMCs, or DNA extracted from either of those sample types. The immunoSEQ Assay, a bias-controlled multiplex PCR, was used to amplify TCRbeta CDR3 regions from genomic DNA. From the authors' description of their analysis: The number of nucleated cells in each sample was estimated by amplification of reference gene primers within the assay. To quantify the absolute abundance of each unique TCRbeta CDR3 rearrangement, sequence reads were collapsed and filtered. Productive Simpson clonality was computed per sample as the square root of Simpson's diversity index over productive rearrangements. TCRdb holds this immuneACCESS table with in-frame rearrangements only. Some clones are missing; in checked studies, unresolved V genes explain under half, and the rest has no known cause. V and J calls and clone size are those listed in that table; D and trimming were worked out from the DNA. The sample data list 150,000 or so clones, and around 86% of these were observed just once. About 5.7% of the sample is taken by the ten largest.

CDR1 and CDR2 are drawn from the germline V gene (reference sequence): MNHEY, SMNVEV. The junction shows trimming of 4 bases on V and 3 bases on J, and the gene matches do not reach 22 bases of it. The CDR3, from cysteine to phenylalanine, totals 20 residues. Here the CDR3 DNA is all that survives: 60 bases in frame from base 1. Regarding this clone: The antigen it binds to is not known. No per-base quality is available; no much larger clone lies one base away.

This chain is built from TRBV27 and TRBJ2-7, and TRBD1 aligns with 9 junction nucleotides. The sample taken for sequencing was peripheral blood. This sequence originates from a man older than 75 with acute or convalescent COVID-19. DNA sequence: TGTGCCAGCAGTTCACTAAGCCGACCTCGGACAGGGGACGTCCTCTACGAGCAGTACTTC. This translates into CASSSLSRPRTGDVLYEQYF.